The rows below give T cell receptor beta chains drawn from one sample of a study of T cell changes during pregnancy in multiple sclerosis. Sequencing used immunoSEQ multiplex PCR; TCRdb keeps in-frame clones, though not all of them. Of 39,000 or so clones in the sample, around 92% are singletons; the top ten hold roughly 8.7%. The source was CD8+ T cells from peripheral blood mononuclear cells, collected in the third trimester of pregnancy. These receptors all stem from a female donor with multiple sclerosis, enrolled in a pregnancy study. Both conserved end residues are part of each CDR3. A D gene is named only where the DNA matches it firmly.

J gene	D gene	V gene	CDR3 DNA	CDR3 protein
TRBJ2-7	.	TRBV7-8	TGTGCCAGCAGCCACGGGGGGGACAGGGTATACGAGCAGTACTTC	CASSHGGDRVYEQYF
TRBJ1-3	.	TRBV5-8	TGTGCCAGTGCGGAAAGAAGCTCTGGAAACACCATATATTTT	CASAERSSGNTIYF
TRBJ2-2	TRBD1	TRBV30	TGTGCCTGGAGTTCTAAGACAGGGGGCTATACCGGGGAGCTGTTTTTT	CAWSSKTGGYTGELFF
TRBJ2-1	TRBD2	TRBV10-3	TGTGCCATCACCCCTAAAGCGGGAGGGATTAATGAGCAGTTCTTC	CAITPKAGGINEQFF
TRBJ2-7	.	TRBV5-1	TGCGCCAGCAGTTTCACAGAATCCTACGAGCAGTACTTC	CASSFTESYEQYF
TRBJ2-3	.	TRBV21-1	TGTGCCAGCAGCATAGGGGGGGAATTATCCACAGATACGCAGTATTTT	CASSIGGELSTDTQYF
TRBJ1-1	.	TRBV5-5	TGTGCCAGCAGCTTGGGGTACGGGTCTGAAGCTTTCTTT	CASSLGYGSEAFF
TRBJ2-1	.	TRBV9	TGTGCCAGCGGAAGCGGAGCGAGCTCCTACAATGAGCAGTTCTTC	CASGSGASSYNEQFF
TRBJ2-7	.	TRBV6-1	TGTGCCAGCAGTGAAGCTGGCCGCCCCTACGAGCAGTACTTC	CASSEAGRPYEQYF
TRBJ2-5	TRBD2	TRBV27	TGTGCCAGCAGTCCTACGGGACTAGCGGAGACCCAGTACTTC	CASSPTGLAETQYF
TRBJ2-1	.	TRBV4-2	TGTGCCAGCAGTAGGAGCTACGAGCAGTTCTTC	CASSRSYEQFF
TRBJ1-1	.	TRBV27	TGTGCCAGCAGTTATACGGTGAACACTGAAGCTTTCTTT	CASSYTVNTEAFF
TRBJ2-7	.	TRBV29-1	TGCAGCGTTGGGTACAGGGTACACGAGCAGTACTTC	CSVGYRVHEQYF